This TCR beta chain was identified during a study of blood T cell repertoires in COVID-19. The CDR3 has 15 amino acids. The ends were cut back, 6 bases at V and 5 bases at J, with 20 bases in the middle. Germline values: CDR1 SGHRS, CDR2 YFSETQ. The repertoire was sequenced with immunoSEQ multiplex PCR; TCRdb's copy has only in-frame clones and lacks some. Counted here are 50,000 to 55,000 clones, roughly 88% occurring once; the ten biggest clones make up around 25%. This clonotype was sampled from an elderly woman with acute or convalescent COVID-19. Sequenced material: peripheral blood. The chain recombines TRBV5-1 with TRBJ2-5; perhaps TRBD2 as D (6 bases). Here the CDR3 DNA reads TGCGCCAGCACAATGCGGGGCTTGAAGGTGGAGACCCAGTACTTC. It specifies CASTMRGLKVETQYF.